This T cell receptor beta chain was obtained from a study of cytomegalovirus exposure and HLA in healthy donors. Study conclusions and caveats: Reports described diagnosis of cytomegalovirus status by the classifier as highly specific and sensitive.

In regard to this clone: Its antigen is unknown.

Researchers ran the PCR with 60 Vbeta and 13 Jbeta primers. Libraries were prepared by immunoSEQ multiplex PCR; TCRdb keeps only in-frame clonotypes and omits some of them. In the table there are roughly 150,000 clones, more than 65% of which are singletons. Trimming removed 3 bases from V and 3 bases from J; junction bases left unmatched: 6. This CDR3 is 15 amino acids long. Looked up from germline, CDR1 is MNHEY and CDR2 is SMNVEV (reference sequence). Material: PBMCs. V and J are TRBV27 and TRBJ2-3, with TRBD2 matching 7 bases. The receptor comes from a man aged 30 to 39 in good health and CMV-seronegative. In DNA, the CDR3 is TGTGCCAGCAGTTTTCTCGCGGGAGTTACAGATACGCAGTATTTT. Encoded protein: CASSFLAGVTDTQYF.